The 8 T cell receptor beta chains listed next were all sequenced from one sample in a study of T-cell reconstitution after alpha-beta-depleted transplantation in children. The TCRbeta library incorporated unique molecular identifiers. TCRdb re-derived calls from the PCR reads in MiXCR, one entry per CDR3 protein. The profile covers roughly 250,000 distinct CDR3 sequences, with 6.5% to 9% appearing a single time and less than 8% taken by the ten largest. Sample: PBMCs, mostly from graft donor cells, taken 180 days after TCRalphabeta/CD19-depleted stem cell transplant. These receptors all come from a male patient under 18 who had a stem cell transplant for acute lymphoblastic leukemia, so the T cells may come from the graft donor.

This clonotype was counted ten times or more. The V call is TRBV27, the J call TRBJ1-6; perhaps TRBD1 as D (5 bases). The CDR3 has 18 residues. Germline V CDR1 and CDR2: MNHEY, SMNVEV (reference sequence). The V end was cut by 2 bases, the J end by 7 bases, with 21 bases between. The CDR3 loop reads CASSLELRGTAGNSPLHF. In DNA form, the CDR3 reads TGTGCCAGCAGTTTAGAGTTGCGGGGGACGGCGGGCAATTCACCCCTCCACTTT.

This clonotype was seen repeatedly, ten times or more. J is TRBJ2-2 and V is TRBV5-1; possibly TRBD1 for D (6 bases). CDR3 length: 16 residues. V was trimmed by 3 bases and J by 3 bases, leaving 15 bases between them. The germline V gene has CDR1 SGHRS and CDR2 YFSETQ. The CDR3 spells CASSSVQGRDTGELFF. DNA for the CDR3: TGCGCCAGCAGCTCCGTACAGGGTAGGGACACCGGGGAGCTGTTTTTT. Looking up the rest from reference TRBV5-1 and TRBJ2-2 gives the full variable domain: KAGVTQTPRYLIKTRGQQVTLSCSPISGHRSVSWYQQTPGQGLQFLFEYFSETQRNKGNFPGRFSGRQFSNSRSEMNVSTLELGDSALYLCASSSVQGRDTGELFFGEGSRLTVL.

Ten or more counts support this clonotype. This chain links TRBV29-1 with TRBJ2-1; a possible D gene is TRBD2 (5 bases). CDR1 and CDR2 from the germline V gene are SQVTM and ANQGSEA. V dropped 0 bases and J dropped 0 bases, with 9 bases sitting between them. The CDR3 is made up of 15 amino acids. For the CDR3, the DNA is TGCAGCGTTGAAGACTGGACTCTCTCCTACAATGAGCAGTTCTTC. It yields the protein CSVEDWTLSYNEQFF.

This clonotype appeared many times. This chain connects TRBV12-3 or TRBV12-4 to TRBJ1-1; 8 nucleotides match TRBD1. CDR3 length: 15 amino acids. Trimming at V came to 6 bases and at J to 0 bases, leaving 6 bases not matched to a gene. The CDR3 DNA follows: TGTGCCAGCAGCTTTTTGGACAGGGTGAACACTGAAGCTTTCTTT. Translation: CASSFLDRVNTEAFF.

This clonotype was recorded at least ten times. The CDR3 loop is CASSHYNEKLFF. The CDR3 coding sequence is TGTGCCAGCAGCCACTATAATGAAAAACTGTTTTTT. The chain has TRBV12-3 or TRBV12-4 and TRBJ1-4; D gene ambiguous. The ends were cut back, 6 bases at V and 4 bases at J, with 6 bases in the middle. CDR3 size: 12 residues.

This clonotype was seen a handful of times. This rearrangement joins TRBV11-2 to TRBJ1-2, with D possibly matching TRBD1 (5 bases). CDR3 length: 14 residues. From germline, CDR1 is SGHAT and CDR2 FQNNGV. V lost 1 base, J lost 8 bases, and 14 bases lay in between. The CDR3 sequence is CASSLGAGREGYTF. The CDR3 coding sequence is TGTGCCAGCAGCTTAGGGGCAGGGCGAGAGGGCTACACCTTC. The full variable domain, in which reference TRBV11-2 and TRBJ1-2 provide the parts outside the CDR3, is EAGVAQSPRYKIIEKRQSVAFWCNPISGHATLYWYQQILGQGPKLLIQFQNNGVVDDSQLPKDRFSAERLKGVDSTLKIQPAKLEDSAVYLCASSLGAGREGYTFGSGTRLTVV.

This clonotype has just one count. The chain employs TRBV5-1 and TRBJ2-1; 9 bases map to TRBD1. The CDR3 is 15 amino acids. The trim removed 3 bases at V and 5 bases at J, leaving 6 bases unmatched. CDR1 is SGHRS and CDR2 is YFSETQ in the germline V gene. Written as DNA, the CDR3 is TGCGCCAGCAGCTCTCGGGACAGGGACGACAATGAGCAGTTCTTC. Translating gives CASSSRDRDDNEQFF. The variable domain in full, with the rest retrieved from reference TRBV5-1 and TRBJ2-1, is KAGVTQTPRYLIKTRGQQVTLSCSPISGHRSVSWYQQTPGQGLQFLFEYFSETQRNKGNFPGRFSGRQFSNSRSEMNVSTLELGDSALYLCASSSRDRDDNEQFFGPGTRLTVL.

In this sample, this clonotype turned up many times. V gene TRBV6-5 combines with J gene TRBJ1-3; TRBD1 matches at 7 bases. Germline V gives CDR1 MNHEY, CDR2 SVGAGI. J gave up 2 bases and V 0 bases, and 7 bases lay outside the gene matches. CDR3 size: 17 residues. The CDR3 reads CASSYSTRGGTGNTIYF. CDR3 nucleotide sequence: TGTGCCAGCAGTTACTCGACCAGGGGGGGAACTGGAAACACCATATATTTT.